This TCR beta chain stems from a study of shared clonotypes between healthy human individuals. Whole-study results and caveats: Limited genetic and exposure-history diversity came from having few donors. A generally larger estimated richness was seen in naive subsets than in memory subsets. Rarefaction demonstrated incomplete sorted-subset sequencing despite large depth.

Per germline, CDR1 MNHEY and CDR2 SVGAGI. The CDR3 covers 16 residues. V lost 0 bases, J lost 1 base, and 13 bases lay in between. It was CD45RO-negative cells, positively selected for CCR7, that made up naive CD8 cells, with terminally differentiated effector memory CD45RA+ cells excluded. Profiling relied on immunoSEQ multiplex PCR, and the TCRdb table lists in-frame clones only, not all of them. The table lists around 2,100,000 clones, approximately 94% of them singletons. In the case of this clone: No antigen is known for it.

V and J are TRBV6-5 and TRBJ2-7; possibly TRBD1 or TRBD2 for D (6 bases each). Sequenced: naive CD8+ T cells sorted from blood. This clonotype was sampled from a young man in good health. The CDR3 is CASSYSAGEASYEQYF. The DNA of the CDR3 is TGTGCCAGCAGTTACTCCGCAGGGGAGGCTTCCTACGAGCAGTACTTC.